This TCR beta chain is drawn from a study of blood T cell repertoires in COVID-19. Study as a whole: The United States, Italy and Spain provided the acute and convalescent COVID-19 samples. The cDNA or gDNA used as material had been derived from T cells, B-cell-depleted T cells, or PBMCs.

This clone was counted a single time. Original processing notes: For nucleated cells, counts were estimated from reference gene primer amplification. Profiling relied on immunoSEQ multiplex PCR, and the TCRdb table lists in-frame clones only, not all of them. V and J calls and clone size come straight from that table; D and trimming were deduced from the DNA. The data contain tens of thousands of clones, under 80% of them seen just once; the ten biggest clones take up just under 10%. The germline V gene encodes CDR1 SGHVS and CDR2 FNYEAQ. This CDR3 contains 16 residues. V was clipped by 7 bases and J by 0 bases; unmatched bases: 7.

The clonotype comes from a human donor in a cohort sampled during active COVID-19. The rearrangement joins TRBV7-6 to TRBJ1-3, with 9 bases lining up with TRBD1. The sample was peripheral blood. For the CDR3, the DNA is TGTGCCAGCACCAGGGACAGGGAAAGCTCTGGAAACACCATATATTTT. This sequence encodes CASTRDRESSGNTIYF.